Below are 31 T cell receptor beta chains sequenced from a single sample in a study of Graves' ophthalmopathy and Graves' hyperthyroidism. Transcripts of RNA were the source for amplifying TCR beta CDR3 regions. In the first round, RT-PCR was carried out with HTBI primers, and a multiplex PCR formed the second round. MiXCR, applied by TCRdb to the multiplex PCR reads, yields one record per CDR3 protein. The sample contains 240,000 or so distinct CDR3 sequences, around 50% of which appear only once. The material sequenced was peripheral blood. The receptors were gathered from an adult man with Graves' ophthalmopathy.

As concerns this clonotype: Here the CDR3 omits its conserved ending phenylalanine or tryptophan, so a read error is the likely source. CDR3: CAISEWLETQYL. The CDR3 DNA reads TGTGCCATCAGTGAGTGGCTAGAGACCCAGTACCTC. The rearrangement joins TRBV6-5 to TRBJ2-5, with D unresolved. Germline V gives CDR1 MNHEY, CDR2 SVGAGI. This CDR3 comprises 12 residues.

This clonotype was seen a few times. At one end, the junction sequence differs from germline, possibly due to a read error. V usage is TRBV7-9 and J usage is TRBJ1-4; D is uncertain. Germline-derived CDR1 and CDR2 are SEHNR and FQNEAQ (reference sequence). The length of the CDR3 is 14 residues. In DNA form, the CDR3 reads TGCGCCAGCAGCCACCCGATCCGGTCAGAAAAACTGTTTTTT. It is translated as CASSHPIRSEKLFF.

As regards this clonotype: One junction end disagrees with the germline gene, perhaps due to a read error. The chain links TRBV10-3 to TRBJ1-1, with TRBD1 as a possible D gene (5 bases). The length of the CDR3 is 12 residues. CDR1 ENHRY and CDR2 SYGVKD come from the germline V gene. The CDR3 protein is CASSYGAAEAFF. CDR3 bases: TGTGCCAGCAGTTACGGGGCAGCCGAAGCTTTCTTT.

The genes are TRBV4-1 and TRBJ2-5; the match to TRBD2 covers 7 bases. The trim removed 0 bases at V and 5 bases at J, leaving 6 bases unmatched. The CDR3 is 15 amino acids. Germline loops: CDR1 MGHRA, CDR2 YSYEKL. CDR3 nucleotides: TGCGCCAGCAGCCAAGATCCGAGCGGGACGGAGACCCAGTACTTC. Protein product: CASSQDPSGTETQYF.

This clonotype has a handful of counts. V usage is TRBV29-1 and J usage is TRBJ2-7, with 7 bases that match TRBD1. The CDR3 sequence is 13 residues long. Germline values: CDR1 SQVTM, CDR2 ANQGSEA. The CDR3 DNA reads TGCAGTACCACGAGACAGGGCTCCTACGAGCAGTACTTC. It specifies CSTTRQGSYEQYF.

The V and J genes are TRBV4-1 and TRBJ2-5, with a possible D match to TRBD2 (5 bases). The germline V gene encodes CDR1 MGHRA and CDR2 YSYEKL. Between the trimmed V and J ends, which lost 1 base and 6 bases, there was a span of 9 bases. The CDR3 contains 13 residues. DNA for the CDR3: TGCGCCAGCAGCCAAGTCGGGAAGCAGACCCAGTACTTC. Its translation is CASSQVGKQTQYF.

This clonotype turned up a few times. The rearrangement links TRBV6-2 or TRBV6-3 to TRBJ1-5; D remains unclear. This CDR3 spans 12 amino acids. V lost 5 bases and J 4 bases, leaving 6 bases between the germline ends. Germline V lookup: CDR1 MNHEY, CDR2 SVGEGT. CDR3 region: CASSAPNQPQHF. Here the CDR3 DNA reads TGTGCCAGCAGTGCACCGAATCAGCCCCAGCATTTT.

This clonotype turned up a few times. The rearrangement uses TRBV19 and TRBJ1-1; tentative D call: TRBD1 (6 bases). CDR1 and CDR2 (germline): LNHDA, SQIVND (reference sequence). This CDR3 spans 16 amino acids. V dropped 5 bases and J dropped 1 base, with 17 bases sitting between them. CDR3 in amino acids: CASSDPYRARNTEAFF. In nucleotides, the CDR3 is TGTGCCAGTAGTGACCCCTACAGGGCGCGGAACACTGAAGCTTTCTTT.

The V gene is TRBV19, the J gene TRBJ1-2, with D possibly TRBD1 on 5 matching bases. Trimming took off 5 bases at V and 1 base at J, with 17 bases between the two ends. This CDR3 has 16 residues. Germline CDR1 and CDR2: LNHDA and SQIVND (reference sequence). The CDR3 DNA reads as TGTGCCAGTAGTTTTCGTGGTGGGGGTTTTAACTATGGCTACACCTTC. Translated, it gives CASSFRGGGFNYGYTF.

This clonotype was detected ten times or more. The chain couples TRBV25-1 to TRBJ1-2; D gene unclear. This CDR3 spans 12 amino acids. Deletions cut 5 bases from V and 6 bases from J, with 10 bases between. Germline CDR1 is MGHDK and CDR2 is SYGVNS. CDR3 bases: TGTGCCAGCAGTATTACAGCCAATGGCTACACCTTC. Translated: CASSITANGYTF.

The chain couples TRBV7-2 to TRBJ2-7; possibly TRBD2 for D (6 bases). Germline CDR1 reads SGHTA; CDR2 reads FQGNSA. CDR3 length equals 14 residues. Trimming left V 7 bases short and J 0 bases short, with 13 bases between. The CDR3 loop reads CASTPRETSYEQYF. CDR3 sequence (DNA): TGTGCCAGCACACCCCGGGAGACCTCCTACGAGCAGTACTTC.

The chain combines TRBV18 with TRBJ1-2, with a weak D call TRBD1 (5 bases). Germline assignment: CDR1 KGHSH and CDR2 LQKENI. The CDR3 has 14 residues. V lost 2 bases and J lost 6, with 13 bases in between. The CDR3 loop reads CASSPISGKDGYTF. For the CDR3, the DNA is TGTGCCAGCTCACCAATCTCAGGGAAGGATGGCTACACCTTC. The whole variable domain, remainder taken from reference TRBV18 and TRBJ1-2, is NAGVMQNPRHLVRRRGQEARLRCSPMKGHSHVYWYRQLPEEGLKFMVYLQKENIIDESGMPKERFSAEFPKEGPSILRIQQVVRGDSAAYFCASSPISGKDGYTFGSGTRLTVV.

Many counts were recorded for this clonotype. V usage is TRBV25-1 and J usage is TRBJ1-5; possibly TRBD1 for D (5 bases). This CDR3 region has 15 residues. V dropped 1 base and J dropped 1 base, with 8 bases sitting between them. CDR1 and CDR2 from the germline V gene are MGHDK and SYGVNS. In DNA, the CDR3 is TGTGCCAGCAGTGAATCCGCAGGGAGCAATCAGCCCCAGCATTTT. Protein: CASSESAGSNQPQHF. Complete variable domain (other parts from reference TRBV25-1 and TRBJ1-5): EADIYQTPRYLVIGTGKKITLECSQTMGHDKMYWYQQDPGMELHLIHYSYGVNSTEKGDLSSESTVSRIRTEHFPLTLESARPSHTSQYLCASSESAGSNQPQHFGDGTRLSIL.

The chain joins TRBV20-1 to TRBJ1-2; tentative D call: TRBD1 (6 bases). The CDR3 length is 14 residues. Trimming pared 0 bases from V and 8 bases from J, leaving 16 bases between. Germline CDR1 DFQATT, CDR2 SNEGSKA (reference sequence). This CDR3 reads CSAREGGAWGGYTF. In DNA form, the CDR3 reads TGCAGTGCTAGAGAGGGGGGGGCTTGGGGCGGCTACACCTTC.

The genes are TRBV11-3 and TRBJ2-6; the D is unclear. Per germline, CDR1 SGHNT and CDR2 YENEEA. The V end lost 1 base, the J end lost 3 bases, and 4 bases lay between the germline ends. CDR3 size: 14 residues. CDR3 sequence reads: CASSLGDGANVLTF. Written as DNA, the CDR3 is TGTGCCAGCAGCTTAGGCGATGGGGCCAACGTCCTGACTTTC.

V usage is TRBV7-8 and J usage is TRBJ2-7; 7 bases align to TRBD1. CDR1 and CDR2 from the germline V gene are SGHVS and FQNEAQ. The V and J ends lost 6 bases and 0 bases, in that order; junction bases with no gene match: 5. This CDR3 has 14 amino acids. CDR3 in DNA: TGTGCCAGCAGACAAACAGGGGACTCCTACGAGCAGTACTTC. It codes for CASRQTGDSYEQYF.

This clonotype has ten or more counts. V is TRBV7-3 and J is TRBJ2-7; 8 nucleotides line up with TRBD1. V lost 5 bases to trimming and J lost 2 bases; unmatched junction nucleotides: 11. The CDR3 spans 16 residues. CDR1 SGHTA and CDR2 FQGTGA come from the germline V gene. The CDR3 coding sequence is TGTGCCAGCAGCGTAGGGCCAGGACAGGGCCCCTACGAGCAGTACTTC. Protein sequence: CASSVGPGQGPYEQYF. Combining the CDR3 with reference TRBV7-3 and TRBJ2-7 gives the whole variable domain GAGVSQTPSNKVTEKGKYVELRCDPISGHTALYWYRQSLGQGPEFLIYFQGTGAADDSGLPNDRFFAVRPEGSVSTLKIQRTERGDSAVYLCASSVGPGQGPYEQYFGPGTRLTVT.

The chain has TRBV3-1 and TRBJ2-2, with unresolved D. CDR1 and CDR2 from the germline V gene are LGHDT and YNNKEL (reference sequence). V was clipped by 0 bases and J by 2 bases, with 13 bases between them. The CDR3 has 17 residues. The CDR3 here is CASSQDRTRDNTGELFF. In nucleotides, the CDR3 is TGTGCCAGCAGCCAAGATCGTACTCGTGATAACACCGGGGAGCTGTTTTTT.

The gene calls are TRBV20-1 and TRBJ1-2; TRBD1 matches 10 bases. The length of the CDR3 is 13 residues. The germline V gene encodes CDR1 DFQATT and CDR2 SNEGSKA (reference sequence). This CDR3 reads CVSGTGDNYGYTF. DNA for the CDR3: TGCGTTAGCGGGACAGGGGATAACTATGGCTACACCTTC.

This clonotype was counted only a few times. This chain joins TRBV3-1 and TRBJ2-5; 7 nucleotides align to TRBD1. Germline V lookup: CDR1 LGHDT, CDR2 YNNKEL (reference sequence). After removal of 6 bases from V and 7 bases from J, the junction contained 14 bases not matched to a gene. This CDR3 has 15 amino acids. CDR3 sequence (DNA): TGTGCCAGCAGTGAACAGGCAGGGGGTCGGGGGACCCAGTACTTC. It encodes CASSEQAGGRGTQYF.

In the case of this clonotype: This clone may be a read error of a much larger clone one base away. The V call is TRBV7-9, the J call TRBJ1-1; tentatively, D is TRBD1 (6 bases). Germline values: CDR1 SEHNR, CDR2 FQNEAQ (reference sequence). The CDR3 runs 12 residues. The V end was cut by 7 bases, the J end by 9 bases, with 15 bases between. CDR3 region: CASTPWGPQAFF. In DNA form, the CDR3 reads TGTGCCAGCACCCCTTGGGGGCCTCAAGCTTTCTTT.

This clonotype was seen more than once but under ten times. The chain combines TRBV20-1 with TRBJ2-7; 10 bases agree with TRBD2. J gave up 2 bases and V 0 bases, and 7 bases lay outside the gene matches. The CDR3 sequence is 16 residues long. Per the germline V gene, CDR1 is DFQATT and CDR2 is SNEGSKA (reference sequence). The CDR3 sequence is CSARDGTSAYAYEQYF. The CDR3 DNA is TGCAGTGCTAGAGATGGGACTAGCGCATATGCCTACGAGCAGTACTTC.

V usage is TRBV9 and J usage is TRBJ1-3, with a weak D call TRBD1 (6 bases). The V end was cut by 4 bases, the J end by 8 bases, with 19 bases between. Germline loops: CDR1 SGDLS, CDR2 YYNGEE. There are 15 residues in the CDR3. Here the CDR3 reads CASSLDGGVSDTIYF. DNA for the CDR3: TGTGCCAGCAGCTTAGACGGGGGCGTATCGGACACCATATATTTT.

The V and J genes are TRBV29-1 and TRBJ1-4, with TRBD1 matching over 9 bases. Germline V gene sequence: CDR1 SQVTM, CDR2 ANQGSEA. Germline trimming cut 5 bases from V and 8 bases from J; bases unmatched to any gene: 3. This CDR3 is 12 amino acids long. Here the CDR3 reads CSVSGQGEKLFF. The DNA for the CDR3 is TGCAGCGTTTCTGGACAGGGGGAAAAACTGTTTTTT.

This clonotype was recorded only once. The V and J genes are TRBV5-1 and TRBJ1-2; D ambiguous. CDR1 and CDR2 from the germline V gene are SGHRS and YFSETQ. CDR3 length equals 15 residues. The V end was cut by 4 bases, the J end by 0 bases, with 13 bases between. The CDR3 region is CASSPRPGPNYGYTF. The CDR3 bases are TGCGCCAGCAGCCCAAGACCCGGCCCTAACTATGGCTACACCTTC.

This clonotype has a count of ten or more. This chain connects TRBV29-1 to TRBJ2-5; the D is unclear. In germline, CDR1 is SQVTM, CDR2 ANQGSEA. The CDR3 has 13 amino acids. Trimming removed 2 bases at V and 2 bases at J, with 9 bases between. The CDR3 region has the DNA TGCAGCGTTGAAAGCGTGGTGCAAGAGACCCAGTACTTC. Protein product: CSVESVVQETQYF.

To note about this clonotype: One base away lies a much larger clone, so this may be a sequencing read error. V is TRBV24-1 and J is TRBJ1-2; D uncertain. The CDR3 covers 11 residues. From germline, CDR1 is KGHDR and CDR2 SFDVKD. The CDR3 loop reads CVTSDTYGYTF. The CDR3 coding sequence is TGTGTCACCAGTGATACCTATGGCTACACCTTC.

There are many counts of this clonotype. A junction boundary mismatches the germline segment, possibly from a read error. V usage is TRBV7-9 and J usage is TRBJ2-6; the D gene is possibly TRBD1 (6 bases). This CDR3 spans 16 amino acids. The germline V gene encodes CDR1 SEHNR and CDR2 FQNEAQ (reference sequence). CDR3 in DNA: TGTGCCAGCAGCCCCGACAGGCCCTCTGCGGCCAACGTCCTGACTTTC. The encoded protein is CASSPDRPSAANVLTF.

This clonotype appeared a few times. The chain employs TRBV20-1 and TRBJ1-6, with 9 bases lining up with TRBD1. Trimming removed 0 bases from V and 11 bases from J; junction bases left unmatched: 8. The CDR3 has 15 residues. The germline V gene has CDR1 DFQATT and CDR2 SNEGSKA (reference sequence). DNA for the CDR3: TGCAGTGCTAGAGACTCACAGGGGGCTGTGACACCCCTCCACTTT. It yields the protein CSARDSQGAVTPLHF.

The chain is built from TRBV7-2 and TRBJ2-7, with TRBD1 identical over 7 bases. Losses at the gene ends were 5 bases for V and 0 bases for J; bases not matched to a gene: 7. Germline CDR1 reads SGHTA; CDR2 reads FQGNSA. This CDR3 contains 15 residues. CDR3: CASSATGILSYEQYF. The CDR3, as DNA: TGTGCCAGCAGCGCGACAGGGATCCTCTCCTACGAGCAGTACTTC. Full variable domain (rest looked up from reference TRBV7-2 and TRBJ2-7): GAGVSQSPSNKVTEKGKDVELRCDPISGHTALYWYRQSLGQGLEFLIYFQGNSAPDKSGLPSDRFSAERTGGSVSTLTIQRTQQEDSAVYLCASSATGILSYEQYFGPGTRLTVT.

The rearrangement joins TRBV12-3 or TRBV12-4 to TRBJ2-5; 8 bases match TRBD1. With 6 bases clipped from V and 5 bases from J, the junction kept 5 bases outside the gene matches. The CDR3 length is 13 residues. Here the CDR3 DNA reads TGTGCCAGCAGAGAGGACAGGGTCGAGACCCAGTACTTC. Its protein product is CASREDRVETQYF.